What follows are 8 T cell receptor beta chains derived from one specimen sequenced in a study of cytomegalovirus exposure and HLA in healthy donors. Primers included in the PCR were 60 Vbeta and 13 Jbeta primers. Produced via immunoSEQ multiplex PCR; TCRdb's table is partial and in-frame only. The table records 100,000 to 150,000 clones, roughly two thirds of them present only once. Specimen: PBMCs. The receptor set was obtained from a man aged 30 to 39 in good health and CMV-seropositive.

The chain employs TRBV4-2 and TRBJ1-2; D is possibly TRBD1 (5 bases). The CDR3 is 16 amino acids. Germline loops: CDR1 LGHNA, CDR2 YNFKEQ. Trimming removed 0 bases from V and 4 bases from J, with 15 bases in between. CDR3 sequence: CASSQEAGLGGYGYTF. CDR3 DNA sequence: TGTGCCAGCAGCCAAGAGGCGGGCCTGGGGGGCTATGGCTACACCTTC.

The chain links TRBV6-1 to TRBJ2-7; possibly TRBD1 for D (6 bases). This CDR3 comprises 13 residues. Trimming shortened V by 1 base and J by 7 bases, and 11 bases separated the two germline ends. The germline V gene has CDR1 MNHNS and CDR2 SASEGT. Here the CDR3 DNA reads TGTGCCAGCAGTGAAGAGGGTAGGGGGGAGCAGTACTTC. Translating gives CASSEEGRGEQYF.

The CDR3 DNA follows: TGCGCCAGCAGCTTGGAAGGGGTCCTGATCTCCTACAATGAGCAGTTCTTC. Translated: CASSLEGVLISYNEQFF. J is TRBJ2-1 and V is TRBV5-1; D might be TRBD1 (5 bases). Germline V CDR1 and CDR2: SGHRS, YFSETQ. The CDR3 runs to 17 residues. V was pared by 0 bases and J by 0 bases, with 13 bases between.

The chain couples TRBV7-2 to TRBJ2-1, with TRBD2 matching 8 bases. CDR1 is SGHTA, CDR2 FQGNSA, per germline. V lost 2 bases, J lost 7 bases, and 4 bases stayed unmatched. This CDR3 is built from 14 residues. CDR3 protein: CASSLFGTSNEQFF. In DNA form, the CDR3 reads TGTGCCAGCAGCTTATTTGGGACTAGTAATGAGCAGTTCTTC.

The chain carries TRBV7-2 and TRBJ2-1; 13 nucleotides match TRBD2. Germline lookup yields CDR1 SGHTA and CDR2 FQGNSA. V lost 3 bases and J lost 5; bases outside the gene matches: 1. This CDR3 region has 15 residues. Here the CDR3 reads CASSLGLAGNNEQFF. CDR3 bases: TGTGCCAGCAGCTTGGGACTAGCGGGGAACAATGAGCAGTTCTTC.

The V gene is TRBV5-1, the J gene TRBJ1-2, with D unclear. Trimming shortened V by 5 bases and J by 2 bases, and 13 bases separated the two germline ends. This CDR3 has 14 residues. CDR1 SGHRS and CDR2 YFSETQ come from the germline V gene. The CDR3 here is CASSPTIPNYGYTF. In DNA form, the CDR3 reads TGCGCCAGCAGTCCTACCATACCCAACTATGGCTACACCTTC.

This rearrangement joins TRBV18 to TRBJ2-1, with TRBD2 identical over 11 bases. Germline-derived CDR1 and CDR2 are KGHSH and LQKENI. This CDR3 has 15 residues. Germline trimming cut 5 bases from V and 3 bases from J; bases unmatched to any gene: 3. The CDR3 reads CASSALAGGYNEQFF. CDR3 coding DNA: TGTGCCAGCTCAGCCCTAGCGGGAGGCTACAATGAGCAGTTCTTC. Looking up the rest from reference TRBV18 and TRBJ2-1 gives the full variable domain: NAGVMQNPRHLVRRRGQEARLRCSPMKGHSHVYWYRQLPEEGLKFMVYLQKENIIDESGMPKERFSAEFPKEGPSILRIQQVVRGDSAAYFCASSALAGGYNEQFFGPGTRLTVL.

With regard to this clone: A much larger clone sits a single nucleotide away, making a read error possible. The chain has TRBV11-2 and TRBJ2-3; TRBD2 matches at 12 bases. Germline V gene lookup returns CDR1 SGHAT and CDR2 FQNNGV. The J segment lost 0 bases and the V segment lost 5 bases, leaving 0 bases of the junction unmatched. The length of the CDR3 is 15 residues. The chain's CDR3 is CASSTSGRSTDTQYF. The DNA of the CDR3 is TGTGCCAGCAGCACTAGCGGGAGGAGCACAGATACGCAGTATTTT.